This is a list of T cell receptor beta chains from one sample in a study of T cell responses to AZD1222 COVID-19 vaccine. TCRdb's table, derived via immunoSEQ multiplex PCR, lists solely in-frame clones and lacks some. The sample carries 85,000 to 95,000 clones, 89% recorded once. The source was peripheral blood, collected 28 days after the second AZD1222 dose. Every receptor here comes from an adult who received the AZD1222 COVID-19 vaccine. Both conserved end residues are part of each CDR3. The order of the fields is CDR3 length, clone size, D gene, V gene, J gene, CDR3 DNA, CDR3 protein. A D gene is named only where the DNA matches it firmly. Clone size is shown for a subset of rows, as once, few, many or a class of expanded clone.

>15|.|.|TRBV5-4|TRBJ1-1
TGTGCCAGCAGCTTGGGACAGTTCGGAAACACTGAAGCTTTCTTT
CASSLGQFGNTEAFF
>14|.|.|TRBV6-5|TRBJ1-2
TGTGCCAGCAGTTACTCGGGGGGTAACTATGGCTACACCTTC
CASSYSGGNYGYTF
>12|few|.|TRBV27|TRBJ1-5
TGTGCCAGCAGTGAGGGGACTCAGCCCCAGCATTTT
CASSEGTQPQHF
>16|.|.|TRBV30|TRBJ1-1
TGTGCCTGGAGTGCAAAGGTCCTGCCCATGAACACTGAAGCTTTCTTT
CAWSAKVLPMNTEAFF
>14|.|.|TRBV14|TRBJ1-4
TGTGCCAGCAGCCAAGTGGGGCAAGGAGAAAAACTGTTTTTT
CASSQVGQGEKLFF
>13|.|.|TRBV28|TRBJ2-5
TGTGCCAGCAGTTTACCGGGCCAAGAGACCCAGTACTTC
CASSLPGQETQYF
>15|.|.|TRBV5-1|TRBJ2-3
TGCGCCAGCAGATTCGAGAGCGCGAGCACAGATACGCAGTATTTT
CASRFESASTDTQYF
>16|.|.|TRBV5-4|TRBJ1-1
TGTGCCAGCAGCTTGACCGGGTCGGGGAGGAACACTGAAGCTTTCTTT
CASSLTGSGRNTEAFF
>15|.|TRBD1|TRBV18|TRBJ2-7
TGTGCCAGCTCATCAGGACAGGGTGGAACCTACGAGCAGTACTTC
CASSSGQGGTYEQYF
>13|.|.|TRBV6-1|TRBJ1-4
TGTGCCAGCAGTGAATCGGCGGTCGAAGGGCTGTTTTTT
CASSESAVEGLFF
>14|.|TRBD1|TRBV5-3|TRBJ2-1
TGTGCCAGAAGCAAGGACAGGGGGCGCGATGAGCAGTTCTTC
CARSKDRGRDEQFF
>12|once|.|TRBV28|TRBJ1-2
TGTGCCAGCAAGCCCGGGGAGGGTGGCTACACCTTC
CASKPGEGGYTF
>14|.|.|TRBV27|TRBJ1-5
TGTGCCACCCGAGGCAGCGGATTGGGACAGCCCCAGCATTTT
CATRGSGLGQPQHF
>14|once|.|TRBV11-3|TRBJ2-2
TGTGCCAGCAGCTTAGGCTTTGTCACCGGGGAGCTGTTTTTT
CASSLGFVTGELFF
>14|.|.|TRBV19|TRBJ1-4
TGTGCCAGCGCCCCTTTAGCGCCTAATGAAAAACTGTTTTTT
CASAPLAPNEKLFF
>13|.|TRBD1|TRBV30|TRBJ1-6
TGTGCCGGGCTGGACAGGGATAATTCACCCCTCCACTTT
CAGLDRDNSPLHF
>16|.|.|TRBV7-9|TRBJ1-3
TGTGCCAGCAGCCCCGGTCAGCCAAAGGCTGGAAACACCATATATTTT
CASSPGQPKAGNTIYF
>13|once|.|TRBV3-1/TRBV3-2|TRBJ1-1
TGTGCCAGCAGCCAAGGAGTGAACACTGAAGCTTTCTTT
CASSQGVNTEAFF
>17|once|TRBD1|TRBV27|TRBJ1-5
TGTGCCAGCAGTCCAACGTCCGGGACAGGGGTCTATCAGCCCCAGCATTTT
CASSPTSGTGVYQPQHF
>17|.|.|TRBV3-1/TRBV3-2|TRBJ1-2
TGTGCCAGCAGCCACGCCTCGACAGATTCGACGCCCTATGGCTACACCTTC
CASSHASTDSTPYGYTF
>15|.|TRBD1|TRBV7-2|TRBJ1-2
TGTGCCAGCAGCTATAGCGACGGGACAGGGAAGGGCTACACCTTC
CASSYSDGTGKGYTF
>15|.|.|TRBV4-3|TRBJ2-7
TGCGCCAGCAGCCAAGAGTTGACAGAAACCTACGAGCAGTACTTC
CASSQELTETYEQYF
>13|.|.|TRBV4-3|TRBJ1-1
TGCGCCAGCAGCCAAGATACGGGCGCTGAAGCTTTCTTT
CASSQDTGAEAFF
>13|.|TRBD1|TRBV12-3/TRBV12-4|TRBJ2-7
TGTGCCAGCAGGGGGACAGGGGGTAGGGAGCAGTACTTC
CASRGTGGREQYF
>14|.|.|TRBV7-9|TRBJ2-1
TGTGCCAGCAGCCGAAACACGGGGTACAATGAGCAGTTCTTC
CASSRNTGYNEQFF
>15|.|TRBD1|TRBV19|TRBJ2-7
TGTGCCAGTAGTAACCAGGGACAGGGATACTACGAGCAGTACTTC
CASSNQGQGYYEQYF
>18|.|TRBD2|TRBV10-3|TRBJ2-1
TGTGCCATCAGTAACCCGCGGGGACTAGCGGGGGTATACAATGAGCAGTTCTTC
CAISNPRGLAGVYNEQFF
>15|.|.|TRBV2|TRBJ1-1
TGTGCCAGCAGTGGGACGTTGGGGGCGAACACTGAAGCTTTCTTT
CASSGTLGANTEAFF
>13|.|TRBD1|TRBV19|TRBJ1-5
TGTGCCAGTAGTTCATTAGACAGGGCCTTTGGACATTTT
CASSSLDRAFGHF
>14|.|.|TRBV30|TRBJ1-5
TGTGCCTGGAGTGACGGGACGGTCAATTGGCCCCAGCATTTT
CAWSDGTVNWPQHF
>16|.|.|TRBV19|TRBJ1-2
TGTGCCAGTAGTATCCCCTGGGGGTACATGACCGAGGGCTACACCTTC
CASSIPWGYMTEGYTF
>16|.|.|TRBV4-1|TRBJ2-5
TGCGCCAGCAGCCACAAGAAAGCCAGCCCGGGGGAGACCCAGTACTTC
CASSHKKASPGETQYF
>11|.|.|TRBV20-1|TRBJ1-3
TGCAGTGCTAGTACGGGAAACACCATATATTTT
CSASTGNTIYF
>14|.|TRBD2|TRBV27|TRBJ2-7
TGTGCCAGCAGTAAAGCGGGGTCCTCCTACGAGCAGTACTTC
CASSKAGSSYEQYF
>15|.|.|TRBV5-1|TRBJ1-6
TGCGCCAGCAGCATCGGACAGCCGGGGAATTCACCCCTCCACTTT
CASSIGQPGNSPLHF
>12|.|.|TRBV3-1/TRBV3-2|TRBJ2-5
TGTGCCAGCAGCCAAGAGCCCGGGACCCAGTACTTC
CASSQEPGTQYF
>17|.|TRBD1|TRBV28|TRBJ1-5
TGTGCCAGCAGTTTTCCTACAGGGGCCTATAGCAATCAGCCCCAGCATTTT
CASSFPTGAYSNQPQHF
>15|.|.|TRBV5-5|TRBJ2-7
TGTGCCAGCAGCTTGGTGCAGGGGAGCTCCTACGAGCAGTACTTC
CASSLVQGSSYEQYF
>13|.|.|TRBV11-2|TRBJ1-2
TGTGCCAGCGGCTTAAGCCGGGAACGAGGCTACACCTTC
CASGLSRERGYTF
>14|.|TRBD1|TRBV6-4|TRBJ2-1
TGTGCCAGCATACACAGGGGAATCTACAATGAGCAGTTCTTC
CASIHRGIYNEQFF
>13|.|.|TRBV10-2|TRBJ1-2
TGCGCCAGCAGCCCGACAGCTAACTATGGCTACACCTTC
CASSPTANYGYTF
>14|.|.|TRBV7-9|TRBJ1-6
TGTGCCAGCAGCCCGACAGGCAAAAATTCACCCCTCCACTTT
CASSPTGKNSPLHF
>13|.|.|TRBV19|TRBJ1-1
TGTGCCAGTTACGAAACAGGGCATTATGAAGCTTTCTTT
CASYETGHYEAFF
>12|.|.|TRBV10-3|TRBJ1-1
TGTGCCATCAGTGAAGGGAACACTGAAGCTTTCTTT
CAISEGNTEAFF
>14|.|TRBD1|TRBV3-1/TRBV3-2|TRBJ1-2
TGTGCCAGCAGCCACCGACAGGGATACTATGGCTACACCTTC
CASSHRQGYYGYTF
>14|.|.|TRBV19|TRBJ2-2
TGTGCCACCACTGGAGCCAGGAGCAGGGGGGAGCTGTTTTTT
CATTGARSRGELFF
>15|once|.|TRBV27|TRBJ1-3
TGTGCCAGCAGTCCGTGGAGTGGGCGAGGAAACACCATATATTTT
CASSPWSGRGNTIYF
>15|.|.|TRBV11-2|TRBJ1-6
TGTGCCAGCAGCTTAGGGGACTCCTATAATTCACCCCTCCACTTT
CASSLGDSYNSPLHF
>15|.|TRBD1|TRBV3-1/TRBV3-2|TRBJ1-1
TGTGCCAGCAGCCCTTTGACAGGGGTGAACACTGAAGCTTTCTTT
CASSPLTGVNTEAFF
>15|.|.|TRBV3-1/TRBV3-2|TRBJ1-5
TGTGCCAGCAGCCAAGATTATCTGAGCAATCAGCCCCAGCATTTT
CASSQDYLSNQPQHF
>16|.|.|TRBV5-5|TRBJ2-7
TGTGCCAGCAGCTTGGGATTGGTGACAGGAGCCTACGAGCAGTACTTC
CASSLGLVTGAYEQYF